Below are 19 T cell receptor beta chains sequenced from a single sample in a study of shared clonotypes between healthy human individuals. Measured with immunoSEQ multiplex PCR; TCRdb has only the in-frame clones, and not every one. The sample has roughly 660,000 clones, roughly 87% seen once. The sequencing input was memory CD8+ T cells from PBMCs. The subset was: CD45RO+ cells pooled with CCR7-negative TemRA cells. The receptors originated from a man aged 18 to 30 in good health. Some clones in this sample may be carry-over from other donors' samples.

V and J are TRBV10-3 and TRBJ1-2, with 7 bases fitting TRBD1. The germline V gene has CDR1 ENHRY and CDR2 SYGVKD. The length of the CDR3 is 16 residues. Germline trimming cut 6 bases from V and 4 bases from J; bases unmatched to any gene: 14. The CDR3 region has the DNA TGTGCCATCAGGGAATGGACAGGAGGTCAAGGCTATGGCTACACCTTC. This translates into CAIREWTGGQGYGYTF.

The chain links TRBV27 to TRBJ2-1; D perhaps matches TRBD2 (5 bases). Trimming took 1 base from V and 7 from J, leaving 11 bases between them. This CDR3 has 14 amino acids. The germline gives CDR1 MNHEY, CDR2 SMNVEV (reference sequence). The CDR3: CASSLWRGWNEQFF. The CDR3 DNA follows: TGTGCCAGCAGTTTATGGAGAGGGTGGAATGAGCAGTTCTTC.

The CDR3 spells CASREGRQFF. CDR3 coding DNA: TGTGCCAGCAGGGAGGGCCGGCAGTTCTTC. The rearrangement joins TRBV25-1 to TRBJ2-1; a weak D match, TRBD2 (6 bases). CDR3 size: 10 residues. The V end was cut by 6 bases, the J end by 12 bases, with 9 bases between. Germline V CDR1 and CDR2: MGHDK, SYGVNS.

The chain is built from TRBV27 and TRBJ1-5, with a tentative D call TRBD1 (5 bases). V was pared by 4 bases and J by 2 bases, with 15 bases between. The germline V gene has CDR1 MNHEY and CDR2 SMNVEV (reference sequence). The CDR3 runs to 16 residues. The CDR3 reads CASSSYSGAGNQPQHF. The CDR3 DNA is TGTGCCAGCAGTTCCTACAGTGGGGCTGGCAATCAGCCCCAGCATTTT.

This clone has just one count. The chain joins TRBV2 to TRBJ2-7, with unresolved D. The CDR3 is 11 residues long. CDR1 SNHLY and CDR2 FYNNEI come from the germline V gene. V lost 8 bases and J lost 3, with 8 bases in between. CDR3 region: CASATIYEQYF. CDR3 nucleotides: TGTGCCAGCGCGACCATCTACGAGCAGTACTTC.

The rearrangement uses TRBV4-1 and TRBJ2-1; 8 bases agree with TRBD1. The CDR3 runs to 13 residues. Trimming removed 4 bases from V and 12 bases from J; junction bases left unmatched: 8. Germline V gives CDR1 MGHRA, CDR2 YSYEKL. CDR3 bases: TGCGCCAGCAGCCGGGGAGACAGGGGCTCGCAGTTCTTC. This gives the protein CASSRGDRGSQFF.

V gene TRBV30 combines with J gene TRBJ2-7, with 8 bases that match TRBD1. Losses at the gene ends were 5 bases for V and 3 bases for J; bases not matched to a gene: 6. Germline values: CDR1 GTSNPN, CDR2 SVGIG (reference sequence). This CDR3 spans 13 amino acids. CDR3 region: CAWANGQGYEQYF. The CDR3 coding sequence is TGTGCCTGGGCTAATGGACAGGGCTACGAGCAGTACTTC.

The chain has TRBV6-5 and TRBJ1-3; D is possibly TRBD1 (5 bases). Germline-derived CDR1 and CDR2 are MNHEY and SVGAGI. The length of the CDR3 is 16 residues. The V end was cut by 1 base, the J end by 2 bases, with 12 bases between. The chain's CDR3 is CASSYFGGIPGNTIYF. CDR3 DNA: TGTGCCAGCAGTTACTTTGGGGGGATCCCTGGAAACACCATATATTTT.

This chain joins TRBV9 and TRBJ2-7, with a possible D match to TRBD2 (5 bases). Per the germline V gene, CDR1 is SGDLS and CDR2 is YYNGEE. CDR3 size: 14 residues. The V and J ends lost 4 bases and 1 base respectively, with 12 bases between them. CDR3 protein: CASSSAGDSYEQYF. The CDR3 nucleotides are TGTGCCAGCAGCTCAGCCGGGGATTCCTACGAGCAGTACTTC.

This chain uses TRBV7-9 with TRBJ1-3, with D perhaps TRBD1 (5 bases). With 5 bases removed from V and 4 bases from J, the gap between germline ends came to 24 bases. CDR1 and CDR2 (germline): SEHNR, FQNEAQ (reference sequence). CDR3 length: 18 amino acids. The CDR3 is CASSHSRGRGPWGNTIYF. In nucleotides, the CDR3 is TGTGCCAGCAGCCATTCGCGGGGCAGAGGACCTTGGGGAAACACCATATATTTT.

This clone has more than one count but fewer than ten. The chain links TRBV28 to TRBJ2-2; the D is unclear. V lost 3 bases and J lost 6, with 11 bases in between. The CDR3 is 14 residues long. The V gene's germline CDR1 is MDHEN and CDR2 SYDVKM. Written as DNA, the CDR3 is TGTGCCAGCAGTTTCGCCCTTGCGGCCGGGGAGCTGTTTTTT. Protein product: CASSFALAAGELFF.

The chain employs TRBV9 and TRBJ2-7; D assignment may be TRBD1 or TRBD2 (6 bases each). The CDR3 contains 15 residues. The V end was cut by 3 bases, the J end by 4 bases, with 17 bases between. Germline lookup yields CDR1 SGDLS and CDR2 YYNGEE. CDR3 region: CASSESTGGTYEQYF. Written as DNA, the CDR3 is TGTGCCAGCAGCGAGTCGACTGGAGGGACATACGAGCAGTACTTC. The full variable domain, in which reference TRBV9 and TRBJ2-7 provide the parts outside the CDR3, is DSGVTQTPKHLITATGQRVTLRCSPRSGDLSVYWYQQSLDQGLQFLIQYYNGEERAKGNILERFSAQQFPDLHSELNLSSLELGDSALYFCASSESTGGTYEQYFGPGTRLTVT.

This clone occurred a few times. This chain links TRBV27 with TRBJ2-1; D gene ambiguous. The V and J ends lost 7 bases and 10 bases respectively, with 14 bases between them. From germline, CDR1 is MNHEY and CDR2 SMNVEV (reference sequence). This CDR3 is 12 amino acids long. CDR3 region: CASIKESGEQFF. CDR3 coding DNA: TGTGCCAGCATTAAGGAGTCCGGAGAGCAGTTCTTC.

The count of this clone is one. V usage is TRBV28 and J usage is TRBJ1-1; D not certain. V was pared by 3 bases and J by 6 bases, with 17 bases between. The CDR3 is 15 amino acids. Germline assignment: CDR1 MDHEN and CDR2 SYDVKM. The CDR3: CASSFSRWRRAEAFF. The DNA for the CDR3 is TGTGCCAGCAGTTTTTCGCGTTGGCGTCGGGCTGAAGCTTTCTTT.

The chain has TRBV28 and TRBJ1-5; TRBD1 aligns across 8 bases. The V and J ends lost 6 bases and 2 bases, in that order; junction bases with no gene match: 6. Germline V gives CDR1 MDHEN, CDR2 SYDVKM. CDR3 length equals 15 residues. DNA for the CDR3: TGTGCCAGCAGAAAAGACAGGGGCGGCAATCAGCCCCAGCATTTT. Its translation: CASRKDRGGNQPQHF.

The J gene is TRBJ2-1, the V gene TRBV29-1; D may be TRBD1 (5 bases). Looked up from germline, CDR1 is SQVTM and CDR2 is ANQGSEA. Trimming stripped 7 bases from V and 3 bases from J, with 13 bases between. The CDR3 contains 13 residues. The CDR3 reads CSAGQGDYNEQFF. The CDR3 DNA reads as TGCAGCGCTGGTCAGGGTGACTACAATGAGCAGTTCTTC.

The CDR3 sequence is CATKLRGLAGGPGELFF. The CDR3 coding sequence is TGTGCCACGAAACTCCGGGGACTAGCGGGAGGGCCCGGGGAGCTGTTTTTT. This chain uses TRBV15 with TRBJ2-2, with TRBD2 matching over 16 bases. The CDR3 covers 17 residues. Trimming took 9 bases from V and 6 from J; bases not matched to a gene: 10. CDR1 LNHNV and CDR2 YYDKDF come from the germline V gene (reference sequence).

The rearrangement links TRBV28 to TRBJ1-1, with D possibly matching TRBD1 (6 bases). The CDR3 covers 16 residues. Deletions cut 4 bases from V and 5 bases from J, with 20 bases between. Germline assignment: CDR1 MDHEN and CDR2 SYDVKM. The CDR3 region has the DNA TGTGCCAGCAGTTCATTAGGGTCGGGTAGGGGGACTGAAGCTTTCTTT. Amino acids: CASSSLGSGRGTEAFF.

This sequence joins TRBV11-2 and TRBJ2-7; D is uncertain. V lost 3 bases and J 0 bases, leaving 6 bases between the germline ends. The CDR3 is made up of 13 amino acids. Germline V gene data show CDR1 as SGHAT and CDR2 as FQNNGV. The CDR3: CASSLGPSYEQYF. For the CDR3, the DNA is TGTGCCAGCAGCTTGGGTCCCTCCTACGAGCAGTACTTC.